This T cell receptor beta chain was documented in a study of cytomegalovirus exposure and HLA in healthy donors. Looking at the study overall: As an earlier analysis found, roughly 180 million T cells yielded about 120 million unique TCR beta sequences.

The junction had 16 bases not matched to a gene; V was cut back by 6 bases and J by 5 bases. The germline gives CDR1 KGHSH, CDR2 LQKENI. The CDR3 totals 18 residues. This PCR relied on a set of 60 Vbeta primers and 13 Jbeta primers. Repertoires were generated with immunoSEQ multiplex PCR, while TCRdb's copy carries only in-frame clones and drops some. This table lists 150,000 or so clones. Broader study findings: Later genetic work tied a missense DCLRE1C variant to beta-chain V and J trimming. HLA restriction was apparent for most CMV-associated TCR beta chains in a later analysis. Researchers catalogued under 200 TCR beta chains as cytomegalovirus-associated.

Remarks on this clone: Antigen: not known.

Material for sequencing was PBMCs. The J gene is TRBJ2-2, the V gene TRBV18, with 9 nucleotides matching TRBD2. The sequence came from a woman aged 35 to 49 in good health and CMV-seropositive. In DNA form, the CDR3 reads TGTGCCAGCTCCCGCGGGCGGAATAGCGGGAGTTCTACCGGGGAGCTGTTTTTT. It encodes CASSRGRNSGSSTGELFF.